This record covers a single TCR beta chain. This record belongs to a study of shared clonotypes between healthy human individuals. J gave up 1 base and V 5 bases, and 6 bases lay outside the gene matches. Germline CDR1 MNHEY, CDR2 SVGAGI. This CDR3 has 15 residues. The protocol was immunoSEQ multiplex PCR, while the TCRdb copy is restricted to in-frame clones and leaves out a portion. Among 2 million to 3 million clones, approximately 93% were seen once, and the ten largest hold around 0.4%. This sequence was found in a man between 18 and 29 years old in good health. Some clones in this sample may be carry-over from other donors' samples. Sequences were obtained from naive CD4+ T cells from PBMCs. Subset given: CD45RA+ positively selected. The chain employs TRBV6-5 and TRBJ2-7; 9 bases line up with TRBD2. DNA of the CDR3: TGTGCCAGCAGTATCTTAGCGGGAGAGTCCTACGAGCAGTACTTC. It encodes CASSILAGESYEQYF.